The source of this T cell receptor beta chain is a study of blood T cells in healthy people across ages (dated by TCRdb to about 2015). Regarding the study in general: In model experiments, roughly one uniquely barcoded TCR beta cDNA molecule per two T cells was captured by template switching. To track age-related changes in TCR beta repertoire diversity, the study relied on deep sequencing normalized with unique cDNA molecular identifiers. The donors were divided into four age groups: young (average around 16 years), middle-aged (around 41), aged (approximately 64) and long-lived (about 84). To avoid experimental bias, donors of different ages were spread randomly across the sequencing lanes. Using the same blood draw, the study looked at two additional independent replicas of 1 million unique cDNA reads for two donors, one aged 18 to 29 and the other aged 80 or older. What the study reported, not specific to this receptor: Compared with the aged group, the long-lived group had more naive CD4+ T cells, fewer expanded clones and increased TCR diversity, a pattern suggesting age selection. Since profiling was done on bulk unsorted PBMCs, naive and antigen-experienced compartments could not be conclusively compared. Estimates of total diversity based on one million sequenced T cells were considered lower bounds and underestimates. The percentage of naive T cells measured by flow cytometry correlated strongly with observed TCR beta diversity. The CMV infection status of donors was not known, potentially confounding age-related changes in expanded clonotypes. Observed TCR beta diversity per million T cells fell roughly linearly with age, and a significant reduction was already apparent by age roughly 40.

The 35 to 40 donors, aged roughly 6 to 90 years, were systemically healthy Caucasian individuals from Russia. Each donor gave 8 to 10 milliliters of peripheral blood, collected into EDTA-treated Vacutainer tubes. PBMCs were isolated by Ficoll-Paque density-gradient centrifugation, with at least 6.5 million obtained per sample. Trizol reagent was used to extract total RNA from the PBMCs, yielding at least 5 micrograms per sample. For every donor, an aliquot of PBMCs went through flow cytometry to measure the percentages of naive CD45RAhigh/CD27high T cells. A remark on this clonotype: Its recognized antigen is unknown. No quality values exist for individual bases; no much larger clone is one base distant.

The method behind the library was 5' RACE. Reads for this sample came from an Illumina HiSeq 2500. A second PCR of 7 to 11 cycles was run with a J-beta primer mix and a sample-barcoded 5' primer. A template-switch 5' adaptor carrying 12 random nucleotides introduced a unique molecular identifier onto each TCR beta cDNA molecule. Each sample yielded at least 3 million CDR3-containing paired-end reads. First-strand cDNA was synthesized from all RNA with the Mint cDNA synthesis kit, primed by a TRBC-specific oligonucleotide. Following uracil-DNA glycosylase treatment, a first 18-cycle PCR with universal primers M1SS and BC2_uni_R was performed on all cDNA. The original pipeline was this. Each sample was normalized by randomly selecting 1 million high-quality reads, each carrying a distinct molecular identifier. Instead of being binned into consensus sequences, reads that shared molecular identifiers were thrown out. MiTCR, set to a Q25 quality threshold and the strictest error-elimination algorithm, was used for CDR3 identification, clonotype clustering and error correction. A nonparametric unseen species model with Euler transformation was used to estimate a lower bound on total TCR beta diversity. TCRdb reanalyzed the raw reads on its own, using fastp at Q25 for trimming and MiXCR for clone calling, and kept in-frame beta chains. Every entry covers one CDR3 protein and lists the most common genes and DNA from its rows. In this record, the V and J calls reflect TCRdb's handling and not the investigators' own analysis. This sample lists 700,000 or so distinct CDR3 sequences; about 20% were detected once. The top ten clonotypes cover about 20% of the sample.

Reading the germline V gene gives CDR1 MGHDK and CDR2 SYGVNS. V and J are truncated by 3 bases and 3 bases respectively, leaving an intervening sequence of 14 bases. Its CDR3 holds 15 amino acids, cysteine through phenylalanine. The retained sequence is limited to the CDR3, 45 bases, with the frame set at the first base. The clonotype was recovered from a man aged 70-80 years in good health. Material: blood. The V gene is TRBV25-1 and the J gene is TRBJ2-5, with TRBD2 as a weak D call on 5 bases. The CDR3 corresponds to CASSDQMRGKETQYF. The base sequence is TGTGCCAGCAGTGACCAAATGCGAGGGAAAGAGACCCAGTACTTC.